Below are 22 T cell receptor beta chains sequenced from a single sample in a study of blood T cells in healthy people across ages (dated by TCRdb to the mid-2010s). The library relied on 5' RACE. TCRdb lists the instrument as Illumina HiSeq 2500. The second PCR ran for roughly 6 to 11 cycles and used a J-beta primer mix along with a sample-barcoded 5' primer. The public reads were reprocessed in TCRdb via fastp at Q25 and MiXCR, keeping in-frame beta chains. All rows with the same CDR3 protein become a single entry with the most common DNA and genes. The sample table shows over 600,000 distinct CDR3 sequences, and around 21% are seen once. The top ten hold 3.5% to 4% of the sample. Sequenced sample: blood. The receptors come from a man in his 70s in good health.

This clonotype was seen many times. The rearrangement joins TRBV18 to TRBJ1-4; D is ambiguous. CDR3 length equals 13 residues. Per the germline V gene, CDR1 is KGHSH and CDR2 is LQKENI. Trimming shortened V by 4 bases and J by 5 bases, and 8 bases separated the two germline ends. CDR3 coding DNA: TGTGCCAGCTCACGGACGGAAAATGAAAAACTGTTTTTT. It yields the protein CASSRTENEKLFF. The full variable domain, in which reference TRBV18 and TRBJ1-4 provide the parts outside the CDR3, is NAGVMQNPRHLVRRRGQEARLRCSPMKGHSHVYWYRQLPEEGLKFMVYLQKENIIDESGMPKERFSAEFPKEGPSILRIQQVVRGDSAAYFCASSRTENEKLFFGSGTQLSVL.

The chain carries TRBV12-3 or TRBV12-4 and TRBJ2-5; TRBD2 matches 7 bases. This CDR3 contains 15 residues. V lost 6 bases and J lost 4; bases outside the gene matches: 11. CDR3 DNA sequence: TGTGCCAGCAGCCCGGGACTAAGTGTGACAGAGACCCAGTACTTC. Translating it yields CASSPGLSVTETQYF.

This clonotype showed up just a few times. The chain links TRBV2 to TRBJ2-5; 8 bases are a match to TRBD2. The DNA end favors TRBJ2-1, so the J call may be wrong. Germline CDR1 and CDR2: SNHLY and FYNNEI. The CDR3 totals 14 residues. In DNA, the CDR3 is TGTGCCAGCAGCAGCGGGAGTGGGGTAAATGAGCAGTTCTTC. Protein sequence: CASSSGSGVNEQFF.

The chain recombines TRBV6-6 with TRBJ2-3; D may be TRBD1 (6 bases). Trimming took 0 bases from V and 4 from J, leaving 11 bases between them. Germline V gene lookup returns CDR1 MNHNY and CDR2 SVGAGI (reference sequence). This CDR3 comprises 15 residues. CDR3 DNA: TGTGCCAGCAGTTACTCGGGACAAGGACCAGATACGCAGTATTTT. Protein product: CASSYSGQGPDTQYF.

This clonotype has a handful of counts. This rearrangement joins TRBV7-2 to TRBJ2-7; D is possibly TRBD1 (6 bases). V was clipped by 1 base and J by 2 bases, with 9 bases between them. Germline V gene data show CDR1 as SGHTA and CDR2 as FQGNSA. The CDR3 contains 14 residues. The CDR3 DNA sequence: TGTGCCAGCAGCTTAGATCAGGGGACCTACGAGCAGTACTTC. It codes for CASSLDQGTYEQYF.

This chain joins TRBV4-3 and TRBJ2-7; 7 nucleotides line up with TRBD1. The CDR3 spans 15 residues. J was trimmed by 3 bases and V by 3 bases; bases with no gene match: 8. Germline V CDR1 and CDR2: LGHNA, YSLEER. As DNA, the CDR3 is TGCGCCAGCAGCCACGACCCGGACAGGTACTACGAGCAGTACTTC. The encoded protein is CASSHDPDRYYEQYF.

Remarks on this clonotype: Germline and junction disagree at one end, which may indicate a read error. This chain links TRBV6-1 with TRBJ2-3, with 10 bases matching TRBD2. Germline loops: CDR1 MNHNS, CDR2 SASEGT. The CDR3 is 17 amino acids. The CDR3: CASSEFTAGGPGNTQYF. DNA for the CDR3: TGCGCCAGCAGTGAATTCACAGCGGGAGGGCCTGGGAATACGCAGTATTTT.

The gene calls are TRBV5-1 and TRBJ2-3, with TRBD1 as a possible D gene (6 bases). With 3 bases removed from V and 2 bases from J, the gap between germline ends came to 13 bases. Looked up from germline, CDR1 is SGHRS and CDR2 is YFSETQ. This CDR3 has 15 amino acids. CDR3 residues: CASSSTGQTTDTQYF. CDR3 DNA: TGCGCCAGCAGCTCAACCGGACAGACCACAGATACGCAGTATTTT.

This clonotype has more than one count but fewer than ten. The gene calls are TRBV27 and TRBJ1-2; D is perhaps TRBD1 (5 bases). CDR1 MNHEY and CDR2 SMNVEV come from the germline V gene (reference sequence). The germline V and J ends were trimmed by 3 bases and 8 bases, with 13 bases remaining between them. The CDR3 covers 13 residues. The CDR3 is CASSLSGSGGYTF. The CDR3 DNA reads as TGTGCCAGCAGTTTGTCAGGGTCGGGCGGCTACACCTTC.

There are a few counts of this clonotype. The rearrangement joins TRBV7-2 to TRBJ2-5; the match to TRBD1 covers 9 bases. The J call may not be correct, given that the DNA end is closer to TRBJ2-7. The CDR3 is 16 amino acids. Germline values: CDR1 SGHTA, CDR2 FQGNSA. The CDR3 spells CASSLTASGQGYEQYF. The CDR3, as DNA: TGTGCCAGCAGCTTAACGGCGTCGGGACAGGGCTACGAGCAGTACTTC.

This clonotype was recorded a few times. This sequence joins TRBV30 and TRBJ2-5, with TRBD2 identical over 8 bases. The J call may be wrong; the DNA end is better matched by TRBJ2-1. Germline loops: CDR1 GTSNPN, CDR2 SVGIG (reference sequence). The CDR3 spans 15 residues. CDR3 in amino acids: CAGGKQAGGRNEQFF. CDR3 in DNA: TGTGCCGGGGGGAAGCAGGCGGGAGGCCGCAATGAGCAGTTCTTC.

The chain couples TRBV5-1 to TRBJ2-5; D is unresolved. Germline V gives CDR1 SGHRS, CDR2 YFSETQ. V was shortened by 3 bases and J by 2 bases, with 20 bases between the two germline ends. The CDR3 sequence is 17 residues long. The CDR3: CASSSLPGAGPQETQYF. CDR3 bases: TGCGCCAGCAGCTCCCTTCCCGGCGCCGGCCCACAAGAGACCCAGTACTTC.

A remark on this clonotype: One junction end disagrees with the germline gene, perhaps due to a read error. The rearrangement links TRBV12-3 or TRBV12-4 to TRBJ2-3; tentative D call: TRBD2 (5 bases). This CDR3 has 16 amino acids. The CDR3 nucleotides read TGTGCCAGCAGCACCGTAAAAGCGGAAGACACAGATACGCAGTGTTTT. Encoded protein: CASSTVKAEDTDTQCF.

The chain couples TRBV7-9 to TRBJ1-4, with TRBD1 matching over 7 bases. Per germline, CDR1 SEHNR and CDR2 FQNEAQ (reference sequence). This CDR3 has 14 amino acids. V was pared by 6 bases and J by 7 bases, with 8 bases of the junction left unmatched. The CDR3 region has the DNA TGTGCCAGCAGTCCTACAGGGGCCAGTGAAAAACTGTTTTTT. As protein: CASSPTGASEKLFF.

V and J are TRBV2 and TRBJ2-4; D unresolved. Germline values: CDR1 SNHLY, CDR2 FYNNEI. V gave up 4 bases and J gave up 0 bases, with 4 bases separating them. This CDR3 has 13 amino acids. CDR3 loop: CASSAGAKNIQYF. CDR3 bases: TGTGCCAGCAGTGCGGGAGCCAAAAACATTCAGTACTTC.

This chain connects TRBV20-1 to TRBJ2-5; a weak D match, TRBD2 (6 bases). Trimming shortened V by 4 bases and J by 0 bases, and 12 bases separated the two germline ends. The CDR3 spans 14 residues. From germline, CDR1 is DFQATT and CDR2 SNEGSKA (reference sequence). This chain's CDR3 is CSAIRRGYQETQYF. As DNA, the CDR3 is TGCAGTGCTATAAGACGGGGGTACCAAGAGACCCAGTACTTC.

This clonotype was observed a handful of times. V gene TRBV4-3 combines with J gene TRBJ1-2, with D possibly being TRBD1 (5 bases). The CDR3 totals 16 residues. The V end lost 3 bases, the J end lost 8 bases, and 22 bases lay between the germline ends. Germline assignment: CDR1 LGHNA and CDR2 YSLEER. DNA of the CDR3: TGCGCCAGCAGCCAGGATTTACTTACAGGTTCCCGCGGCTACACCTTC. Protein sequence: CASSQDLLTGSRGYTF.

CDR3 sequence (DNA): TGCGCCAGCAGCCTGACTAGCGGGAGTATCAATGAGCAGTTCTTC. Its translation is CASSLTSGSINEQFF. V is TRBV5-1 and J is TRBJ2-1; TRBD2 aligns across 12 bases. Unmatched junction bases numbered 5, after V lost 4 bases and J lost 6 bases. CDR1 is SGHRS, CDR2 YFSETQ, per germline. The CDR3 loop spans 15 amino acids.

The chain has TRBV28 and TRBJ2-7; maybe TRBD1 (6 bases). V was trimmed by 8 bases and J by 4 bases, leaving 18 bases between them. This CDR3 contains 14 residues. Per the germline V gene, CDR1 is MDHEN and CDR2 is SYDVKM. This CDR3 is CASCEPTGLYEQYF. For the CDR3, the DNA is TGTGCCAGCTGTGAACCCACAGGGTTGTACGAGCAGTACTTC.

The J gene is TRBJ2-3, the V gene TRBV5-1; 9 bases match TRBD2. Trimming at V came to 0 bases and at J to 2 bases, leaving 4 bases not matched to a gene. Germline values: CDR1 SGHRS, CDR2 YFSETQ. CDR3 length: 16 amino acids. The CDR3 nucleotides read TGCGCCAGCAGCTTGGAACTAGCGGGCCCCACAGATACGCAGTATTTT. It is translated as CASSLELAGPTDTQYF.

This chain links TRBV10-3 with TRBJ2-5; 7 nucleotides agree with TRBD1. The J call is doubtful: the DNA matches TRBJ2-7 better. The CDR3 extends over 17 amino acids. Germline V gene sequence: CDR1 ENHRY, CDR2 SYGVKD. The DNA of the CDR3 is TGTGCCATCAGTGAGTCGAAAATCGGTGACAGGGTAGGCGAGCAGTACTTC. Protein: CAISESKIGDRVGEQYF.

V and J are TRBV10-3 and TRBJ2-3; D is ambiguous. The CDR3 covers 11 residues. Trimming pared 7 bases from V and 0 bases from J, leaving 2 bases between. Germline CDR1 ENHRY, CDR2 SYGVKD. The CDR3 bases are TGTGCCATCATGAGCACAGATACGCAGTATTTT. Translating it yields CAIMSTDTQYF.